One and the same sample provided the 5 T cell receptor beta chains below, sequenced in a study of naive and memory T cell subsets. Four PCR rounds used nested alpha and beta constant region primers plus the SP2 primer. TCRdb re-analysed the UMI-ligation and nested PCR reads in MiXCR, keeping a single row per CDR3 protein. The repertoire consists of 35,000 to 40,000 distinct CDR3 sequences, with roughly 11% occurring once and the leading ten covering 3.9%. Described treatment: skin biopsy from PPD injection site in Mantoux-positive individual. An oligonucleotide containing a UMI was ligated to the 3' end of TCR cDNA. The specimen was skin, collected from a tuberculin skin test site. These receptors came from an adult in good health.

The chain uses TRBV12-3 or TRBV12-4 and TRBJ2-1; TRBD2 aligns across 11 bases. CDR3 length equals 15 residues. Trimming took 6 bases from V and 6 from J; bases not matched to a gene: 7. The CDR3 DNA follows: TGTGCCAGCAGAGATAGCGGGAGGGCCGGCAATGAGCAGTTCTTC. Translated: CASRDSGRAGNEQFF.

In regard to this clonotype: The junction departs from germline at one end; a sequencing error may be responsible. The chain couples TRBV5-1 to TRBJ2-1, with 8 positions matching TRBD2. The CDR3 is made up of 12 amino acids. The germline gives CDR1 SGHRS, CDR2 YFSETQ. In DNA form, the CDR3 reads TGCGCCAGCAGCTTACCGGGACTAGAGATAATCTTC. Its protein product is CASSLPGLEIIF. The entire variable domain, with the rest obtained from reference TRBV5-1 and TRBJ2-1, is as follows: KAGVTQTPRYLIKTRGQQVTLSCSPISGHRSVSWYQQTPGQGLQFLFEYFSETQRNKGNFPGRFSGRQFSNSRSEMNVSTLELGDSALYLCASSLPGLEIIFGPGTRLTVL.

This clonotype occurred many times. The chain joins TRBV30 to TRBJ2-5, with TRBD1 as a possible D gene (6 bases). The V and J ends lost 0 bases and 4 bases respectively, with 18 bases between them. The germline V gene has CDR1 GTSNPN and CDR2 SVGIG (reference sequence). The CDR3 runs 16 residues. The CDR3 loop is CAWSVRGWKTLETQYF. CDR3 nucleotides: TGTGCCTGGAGTGTAAGGGGGTGGAAAACTTTAGAGACCCAGTACTTC.

V and J are TRBV28 and TRBJ1-2; weak D call: TRBD1 (6 bases). CDR1 MDHEN and CDR2 SYDVKM come from the germline V gene. The CDR3 totals 15 residues. Trimming took 1 base from V and 6 from J, leaving 15 bases between them. CDR3 in DNA: TGTGCCAGCAGTTTATCCGGGGGGCTGATCGATGGCTACACCTTC. Translated, it gives CASSLSGGLIDGYTF.

This clonotype was seen ten or more times. J is TRBJ2-1 and V is TRBV20-1; possible D gene TRBD2, 6 bases. V was clipped by 7 bases and J by 0 bases, with 10 bases between them. Looked up from germline, CDR1 is DFQATT and CDR2 is SNEGSKA (reference sequence). The CDR3 length is 13 residues. CDR3 region: CSGGGVSYNEQFF. The CDR3 DNA is TGCAGTGGAGGCGGGGTCTCCTACAATGAGCAGTTCTTC.